The next 9 T cell receptor beta chains were all read from a single sample in a study of cytomegalovirus exposure and HLA in healthy donors. PCR employed 60 Vbeta and 13 Jbeta primers. TCRdb's copy holds only in-frame clones and misses some; the assay was immunoSEQ multiplex PCR. The sample includes under 300,000 clones, 84% of them seen just once. Input material: PBMCs. The receptors here all came from a woman aged 40 to 49 in good health and CMV-seropositive.

The chain is built from TRBV27 and TRBJ1-1; no definite D call. Germline CDR1 MNHEY, CDR2 SMNVEV (reference sequence). The ends were cut back, 0 bases at V and 4 bases at J, with 9 bases in the middle. There are 14 residues in the CDR3. DNA of the CDR3: TGTGCCAGCAGTTTATCTCGGGAGAGCACTGAAGCTTTCTTT. Its protein is CASSLSRESTEAFF.

This clone was detected a few times. The chain couples TRBV28 to TRBJ2-3; 10 bases agree with TRBD2. V was pared by 3 bases and J by 1 base, with 4 bases of the junction left unmatched. CDR1 and CDR2 (germline): MDHEN, SYDVKM. The length of the CDR3 is 16 residues. The DNA for the CDR3 is TGTGCCAGCAGTTTCAGGACTAGCGGTCGCACAGATACGCAGTATTTT. Translated: CASSFRTSGRTDTQYF. The whole variable domain, filled in from reference TRBV28 and TRBJ2-3, reads DVKVTQSSRYLVKRTGEKVFLECVQDMDHENMFWYRQDPGLGLRLIYFSYDVKMKEKGDIPEGYSVSREKKERFSLILESASTNQTSMYLCASSFRTSGRTDTQYFGPGTRLTVL.

The V gene is TRBV6-6, the J gene TRBJ1-3; D uncertain. Germline CDR1 is MNHNY and CDR2 is SVGAGI (reference sequence). V was clipped by 3 bases and J by 1 base, with 7 bases between them. The length of the CDR3 is 14 residues. The CDR3 region has the DNA TGTGCCAGCAGTTATCCCGCGTCTGGAAACACCATATATTTT. Residues: CASSYPASGNTIYF.

The V call is TRBV6-5, the J call TRBJ2-3, with no clear D. This CDR3 is built from 14 residues. The ends were cut back, 2 bases at V and 0 bases at J, with 6 bases in the middle. CDR1 is MNHEY and CDR2 is SVGAGI in the germline V gene. The CDR3 sequence: CASSYSASTDTQYF. The CDR3 region has the DNA TGTGCCAGCAGTTACAGCGCTAGCACAGATACGCAGTATTTT.

The chain employs TRBV11-3 and TRBJ2-1, with D tentatively TRBD1 (5 bases). The germline V gene encodes CDR1 SGHNT and CDR2 YENEEA. The CDR3 runs 16 residues. Trimming took off 3 bases at V and 0 bases at J, with 12 bases between the two ends. CDR3 residues: CASSLYSDSSYNEQFF. The CDR3 coding sequence is TGTGCCAGCAGCTTGTACTCCGACAGCTCCTACAATGAGCAGTTCTTC.

The J gene is TRBJ2-3, the V gene TRBV27, with D perhaps TRBD2 (6 bases). V was cut by 10 bases and J by 1 base, with 18 bases left in between. The germline CDR1 and CDR2 sequences are MNHEY and SMNVEV (reference sequence). This CDR3 spans 15 amino acids. The CDR3 here is CATREEGRGTDTQYF. CDR3 nucleotides: TGTGCCACCCGCGAGGAGGGCCGGGGCACAGATACGCAGTATTTT.

V is TRBV28 and J is TRBJ1-2; perhaps TRBD1 as D (6 bases). Germline loops: CDR1 MDHEN, CDR2 SYDVKM. The V and J ends lost 2 bases and 4 bases respectively, with 14 bases between them. The CDR3 has 15 amino acids. Written as DNA, the CDR3 is TGTGCCAGCAGTTTAATGACAGGCGTATCCTATGGCTACACCTTC. Residues: CASSLMTGVSYGYTF.

The sample holds one count of this clone. V usage is TRBV27 and J usage is TRBJ2-2; 11 bases are a match to TRBD2. V gave up 6 bases and J gave up 5 bases; unmatched junction bases: 11. The germline gives CDR1 MNHEY, CDR2 SMNVEV (reference sequence). This CDR3 has 17 amino acids. The CDR3 protein is CASRLKGLAEITGELFF. CDR3 coding DNA: TGTGCCAGCAGGCTTAAGGGACTAGCGGAAATAACCGGGGAGCTGTTTTTT.

A note on this clone: This specimen includes other DNA sequences encoding the same CDR3. The rearrangement joins TRBV14 to TRBJ2-5; D not certain. V was shortened by 3 bases and J by 4 bases, with 3 bases between the two germline ends. CDR1 is SGHDN and CDR2 is FVKESK in the germline V gene. The CDR3 totals 11 residues. CDR3 nucleotides: TGTGCCAGCAGCCAGGCAGAGACCCAGTACTTC. It codes for CASSQAETQYF.